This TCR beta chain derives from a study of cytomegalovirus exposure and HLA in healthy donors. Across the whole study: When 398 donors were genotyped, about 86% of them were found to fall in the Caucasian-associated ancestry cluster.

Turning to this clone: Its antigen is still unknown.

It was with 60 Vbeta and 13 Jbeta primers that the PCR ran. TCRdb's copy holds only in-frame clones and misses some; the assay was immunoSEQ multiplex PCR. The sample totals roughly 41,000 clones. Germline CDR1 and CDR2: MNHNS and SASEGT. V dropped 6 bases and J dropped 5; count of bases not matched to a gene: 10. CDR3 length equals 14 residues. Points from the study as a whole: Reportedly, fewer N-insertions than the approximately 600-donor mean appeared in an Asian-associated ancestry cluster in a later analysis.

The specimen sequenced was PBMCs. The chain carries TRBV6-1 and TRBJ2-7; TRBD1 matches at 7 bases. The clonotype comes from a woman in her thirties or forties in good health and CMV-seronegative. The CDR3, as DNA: TGTGCCAGCAGGTCGACAGGGTTACCGGACGAGCAGTACTTC. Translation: CASRSTGLPDEQYF.